Listed below are T cell receptor beta chains from one sample, sequenced in a study of metastatic and nonmetastatic thyroid tumors. TCRdb re-called the PCR reads with MiXCR. The sample has 23,000 or so clones; roughly a quarter are singletons. The sample was tumor tissue. All receptors come from a male donor with papillary thyroid cancer or a benign thyroid nodule (not recorded which). Some clones in this sample may be carry-over from other donors' samples. Both conserved end residues are part of each CDR3. The D gene is left open where the match is weak. Clone size appears in some rows only: once, few, many, or a class for an expanded clone.

j_gene	d_gene	v_gene	abundance	len	CDR3nt	CDR3aa
TRBJ2-7	-	TRBV2	few	14	TGTGCCAGCAGGAGGGGGGGACAGAGCTACGAGCAGTACTTC	CASRRGGQSYEQYF
TRBJ2-5	TRBD2	TRBV28	many	16	TGTGCCAGCAGTTACGAGCTAGCGGGAGGAACGGAGACCCAGTACTTC	CASSYELAGGTETQYF
TRBJ2-5	TRBD2	TRBV6-1	-	15	TGTGCCAGCAGCTCGAAGACTAGCGCCCAAGAGACCCAGTACTTC	CASSSKTSAQETQYF
TRBJ2-1	TRBD2	TRBV5-7	many	15	TGTGCCAGCAGCTTAACTAGCGGGAGTGGGAATGAGCAGTTCTTC	CASSLTSGSGNEQFF
TRBJ2-2	TRBD1	TRBV24-1	many	15	TGTGCCACCAGTGCCCGGACAGGGAGGACCGGGGAGCTGTTTTTT	CATSARTGRTGELFF
TRBJ2-1	TRBD2	TRBV11-1	many	16	TGTGCCAGCGGTAGCGGGAGGGCCCGACAAGTAAATGAGCAGTTCTTC	CASGSGRARQVNEQFF
TRBJ2-7	-	TRBV20-1	medium-sized	12	TGCAGTGCTAGGGATGCGGCCAACGAGCAGTACTTC	CSARDAANEQYF
TRBJ2-5	-	TRBV18	many	13	TGTGCCAGCTCCCGGGGGCCGGACGAGACCCAGTACTTC	CASSRGPDETQYF
TRBJ2-5	TRBD2	TRBV10-3	many	17	TGTGCCATCAGTGAGTTCCCTAGCGGAAGGTCAAGAGAGACCCAGTACTTC	CAISEFPSGRSRETQYF
TRBJ2-1	TRBD1	TRBV6-4	-	15	TGTGCCAGCAGTGACTATGGGACAGATTACACTGAGCAGTTCTTC	CASSDYGTDYTEQFF
TRBJ1-2	-	TRBV5-4	few	13	TGTGCCAGCAGCCAGGACGGTGACTATGGCTACACCTTC	CASSQDGDYGYTF
TRBJ2-3	TRBD2	TRBV4-3	many	19	TGCGCCAGCAGCCAAGAGACTAGCGGGAGAGTAATGTGGACAGATACGCAGTATTTT	CASSQETSGRVMWTDTQYF
TRBJ2-7	-	TRBV7-2	many	13	TGTGCCAGCAGCTTTTTGTCGGGATACGAGCAGTACTTC	CASSFLSGYEQYF
TRBJ2-7	TRBD2	TRBV4-1	many	15	TGCGCCAGCAGCCAAGATCGGGGAGGGGACTACGAGCAGTACTTC	CASSQDRGGDYEQYF
TRBJ1-6	TRBD1	TRBV19	many	15	TGTGCCAGTAGTGTGCTCACAGGGGTGGCTTCACCCCTCCACTTT	CASSVLTGVASPLHF
TRBJ2-6	-	TRBV20-1	-	16	TGCAGTGCGAAACTTTGGGGTCTCTCTGGGGCCAACGTCCTTACTTTC	CSAKLWGLSGANVLTF
TRBJ2-2	-	TRBV4-2	-	16	TGTGCCAGCAGCCAAGAGGGGCGGGAGAACACCGGGGAGCTGTTTTTT	CASSQEGRENTGELFF
TRBJ2-7	-	TRBV6-2/TRBV6-3	medium-sized	12	TGTGCCAGCCCGAGGGTCCGGGGGGAGCAGTACTTC	CASPRVRGEQYF
TRBJ2-7	TRBD2	TRBV3-1	-	15	TGTGCCAGCAGCCCGAGCGGGACTAGCTCCTACGAGCAGTACTTC	CASSPSGTSSYEQYF
TRBJ2-1	-	TRBV18	many	16	TGTGCCAGCTCACCTTTGCCGGGACCTAGTCACTATGAGCAGTTCTTC	CASSPLPGPSHYEQFF
TRBJ2-3	TRBD2	TRBV2	many	16	TGTGCCAGCAGGCCCCTCCTAGCGGCTAGCACAGATACGCAGTATTTT	CASRPLLAASTDTQYF
TRBJ2-2	-	TRBV5-1	many	13	TGCGCCAGCAGCTTGGCCCAGGGCCGGGAGCTGTTTTTT	CASSLAQGRELFF
TRBJ1-6	-	TRBV6-1	few	13	TGTGCCAGCAGTGAAAAGGATAATTCACCCCTCCACTTT	CASSEKDNSPLHF
TRBJ1-5	-	TRBV15	few	16	TGTGCCATCAGCAGAGAAGTGGGTAGGGGAGGGGAGCCCCAGCATTTT	CAISREVGRGGEPQHF
TRBJ2-7	TRBD1	TRBV9	many	14	TGTGCCAGCAGCATAGGGACAGCCGCCTACGAGCAGTACTTC	CASSIGTAAYEQYF
TRBJ1-2	TRBD1	TRBV20-1	-	16	TGCAGTGCTAGAGATCAGAGGGCAGGGGGGCAAAGGGGCTACGCCTTC	CSARDQRAGGQRGYAF
TRBJ2-7	-	TRBV3-1	many	14	TGTGCCAGCAGCGTCAAAGGGGGGTCCTACGAGCAGTACTTC	CASSVKGGSYEQYF
TRBJ1-1	-	TRBV10-3	many	15	TGTGCCATCAGATCAGGGGCCAAATTGAACACTGAAGCTTTCTTT	CAIRSGAKLNTEAFF
TRBJ1-2	TRBD1	TRBV5-1	-	14	TGCGCCAGCAGCTTTGAGGGGGCTCTCTATGGCTACACCTTC	CASSFEGALYGYTF
TRBJ2-5	-	TRBV28	many	13	TGTGCCAGCAGATGGATGGTTGAAGAGACCCAGTACTTC	CASRWMVEETQYF
TRBJ2-7	-	TRBV7-2	many	16	TGTGCCAGCAGCTTAGTCGCGGGACAGTCATCCTACGAGCAGTACTTC	CASSLVAGQSSYEQYF
TRBJ1-2	-	TRBV20-1	few	10	TGCATTGCTAGCTCCGATGGCTACTCCTTC	CIASSDGYSF
TRBJ2-1	TRBD2	TRBV2	many	13	TGTGCCAGCAGCCAGACTAGCCTCGCCGAGCAGTTCTTC	CASSQTSLAEQFF
TRBJ2-3	-	TRBV5-1	-	14	TGCGCCAGTAGCTTGGAGGCTGGTAGAGATACGCAGTATTTT	CASSLEAGRDTQYF
TRBJ2-3	-	TRBV6-2/TRBV6-3	many	14	TGTGCCAGCAGTTACTCGATTTCCTGGACTCCCGGGTATTTT	CASSYSISWTPGYF
TRBJ2-7	-	TRBV6-2/TRBV6-3	few	13	TGTGCCAGCAGTTTACTAGCTTTCTACGAGCAGTACTTC	CASSLLAFYEQYF
TRBJ1-6	-	TRBV30	many	13	TGTGCCTGGAGTTGGCAGAGAAATTCACCCCTCCACTTT	CAWSWQRNSPLHF